This T cell receptor beta chain was documented in a study of OX40 agonist ivuxolimab in advanced cancers. TCRdb keeps only in-frame clones here, not all; method: immunoSEQ multiplex PCR. Altogether 60,000 to 85,000 clones are present, around 84% being singletons, with the ten largest covering 6.5% to 7.5%. The CDR3 length is 14 residues. Deletions cut 6 bases from V and 3 bases from J, with 14 bases between. The V gene's germline CDR1 is MNHNS and CDR2 SASEGT. The sample was CD4+ or CD8+ T cells sorted from blood, taken in a trial of the OX40 agonist ivuxolimab. The V gene is TRBV6-1, the J gene TRBJ1-1, with a weak D call TRBD1 (6 bases). The sequence came from an adult with an advanced solid tumor such as melanoma, head and neck, liver or kidney cancer. The CDR3 loop reads CASRRLGADTEAFF. CDR3 coding DNA: TGTGCCAGCAGGAGGTTGGGGGCAGACACTGAAGCTTTCTTT.